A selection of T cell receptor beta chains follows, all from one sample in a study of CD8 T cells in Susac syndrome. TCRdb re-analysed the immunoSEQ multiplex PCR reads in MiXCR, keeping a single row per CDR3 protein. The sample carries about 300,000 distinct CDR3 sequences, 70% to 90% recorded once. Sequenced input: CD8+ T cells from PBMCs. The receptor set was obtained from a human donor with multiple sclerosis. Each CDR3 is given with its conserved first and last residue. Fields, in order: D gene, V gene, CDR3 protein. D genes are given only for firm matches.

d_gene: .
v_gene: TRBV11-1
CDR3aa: CASRTLGSGQETQYF

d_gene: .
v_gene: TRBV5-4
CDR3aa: CASRTGGSSYGYTF

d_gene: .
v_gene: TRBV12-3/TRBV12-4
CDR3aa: CASSLGPGGTDTQYF

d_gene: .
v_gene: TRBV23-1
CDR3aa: CASSQSGGPTDTQYF

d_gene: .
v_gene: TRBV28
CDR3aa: CASSSQRLLGSNQPQHF

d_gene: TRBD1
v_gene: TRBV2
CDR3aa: CASSELTGASSGANVLTF

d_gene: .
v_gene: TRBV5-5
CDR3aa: CASSPPEGGRANEQFF

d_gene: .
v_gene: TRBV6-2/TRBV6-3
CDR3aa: CASSEDILEGYTF

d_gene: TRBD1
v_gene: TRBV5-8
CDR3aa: CASSLAVAGGAYEQYF

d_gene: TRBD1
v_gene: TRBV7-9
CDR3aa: CASSSDREDEKLFF

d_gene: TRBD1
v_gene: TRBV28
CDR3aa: CASSFRGTAYNEQFF

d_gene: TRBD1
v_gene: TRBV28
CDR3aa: CASSFPRTGMGYEQYF

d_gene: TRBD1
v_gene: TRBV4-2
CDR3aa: CASSPRGTGELFF

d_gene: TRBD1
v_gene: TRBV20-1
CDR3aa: CSAGTRGMSTVEQPQHF

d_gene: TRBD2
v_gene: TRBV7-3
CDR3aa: CASSPRSGGALLHYGQFF

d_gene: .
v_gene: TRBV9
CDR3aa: CASSSMGFSSTGNTIYF

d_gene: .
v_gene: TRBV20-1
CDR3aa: CSARVLASSSYNEQFF

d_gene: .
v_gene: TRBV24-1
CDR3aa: CATGTHETDEAFF

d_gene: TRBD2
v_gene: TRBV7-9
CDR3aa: CASSYAGGSSGELFF

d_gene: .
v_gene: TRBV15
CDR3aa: CATSRDRAGGYETQYF

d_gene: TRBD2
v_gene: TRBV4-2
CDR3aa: CASSPRGTSGPEGTGELFF

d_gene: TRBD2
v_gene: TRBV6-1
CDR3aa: CASSEQVGTIQETQYF

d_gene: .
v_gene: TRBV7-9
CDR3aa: CASSSTRGFRSYNEQFF

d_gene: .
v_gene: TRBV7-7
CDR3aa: CASGNRAPGFF

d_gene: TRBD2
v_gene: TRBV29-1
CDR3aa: CSVEDWLAGGREGELFF

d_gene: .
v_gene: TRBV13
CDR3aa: CASTLLGGAYEQYF

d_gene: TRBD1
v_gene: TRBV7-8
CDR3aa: CASSPGPGQGSTDTQYF

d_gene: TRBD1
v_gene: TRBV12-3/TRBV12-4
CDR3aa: CASSPEDRAYTQYF

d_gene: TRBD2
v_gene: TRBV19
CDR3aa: CASSRLAGESNEQFF

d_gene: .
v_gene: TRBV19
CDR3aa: CASSIVSGSEQFF

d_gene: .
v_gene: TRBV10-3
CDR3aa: CAISENRDGTDTQYF

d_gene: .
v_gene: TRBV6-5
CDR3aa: CASGDGTSSYNEQFF

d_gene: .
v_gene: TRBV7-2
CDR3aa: CASSLAPRTTSLGTQYF

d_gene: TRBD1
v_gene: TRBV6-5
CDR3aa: CASSYSDRQETQYF

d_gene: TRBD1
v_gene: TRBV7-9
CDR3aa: CASSKTGAGNTIYF

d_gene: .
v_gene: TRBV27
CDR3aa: CASSLLGDSNQPQHF

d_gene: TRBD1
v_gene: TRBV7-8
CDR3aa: CASSPRTGGSNEQFF

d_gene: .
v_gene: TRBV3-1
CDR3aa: CASSQDGLARGGTQYF

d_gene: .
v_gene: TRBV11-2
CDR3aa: CASSRASGALVPHEQFF

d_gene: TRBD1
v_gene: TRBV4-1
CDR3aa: CASSLLGQGGNEQYF

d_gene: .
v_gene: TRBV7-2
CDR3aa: CASTTAEGEYNEQFF

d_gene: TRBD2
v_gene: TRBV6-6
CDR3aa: CASVRGEGRSETQYF

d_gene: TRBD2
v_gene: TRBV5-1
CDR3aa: CASSLPSGRAGRDQETQYF

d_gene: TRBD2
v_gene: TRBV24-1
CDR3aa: CAAGRSGNNEQFF

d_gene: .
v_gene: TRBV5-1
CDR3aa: CASSSGPLYEQYF

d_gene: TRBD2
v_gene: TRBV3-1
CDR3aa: CASSQDLSGRKDGELFF

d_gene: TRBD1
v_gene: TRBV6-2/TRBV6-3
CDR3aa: CASSYLTGETYEQYF

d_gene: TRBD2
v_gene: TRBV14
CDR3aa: CASSHPGLAGVPYNEQFF

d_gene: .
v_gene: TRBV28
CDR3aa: CASRATGNSGNTIYF

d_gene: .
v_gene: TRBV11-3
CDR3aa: CASSLVGGLGEGRYEQFF

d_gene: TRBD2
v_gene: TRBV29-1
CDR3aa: CSAAGLAGDEQYF

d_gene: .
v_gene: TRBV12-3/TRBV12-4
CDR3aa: CASRFIGGNQPQHF

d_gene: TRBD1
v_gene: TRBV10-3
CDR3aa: CASLGGQANEKLFF

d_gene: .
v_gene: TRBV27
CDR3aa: CASSPVWAASYEQYF

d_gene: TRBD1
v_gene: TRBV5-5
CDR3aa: CASSYGTASGNTIYF